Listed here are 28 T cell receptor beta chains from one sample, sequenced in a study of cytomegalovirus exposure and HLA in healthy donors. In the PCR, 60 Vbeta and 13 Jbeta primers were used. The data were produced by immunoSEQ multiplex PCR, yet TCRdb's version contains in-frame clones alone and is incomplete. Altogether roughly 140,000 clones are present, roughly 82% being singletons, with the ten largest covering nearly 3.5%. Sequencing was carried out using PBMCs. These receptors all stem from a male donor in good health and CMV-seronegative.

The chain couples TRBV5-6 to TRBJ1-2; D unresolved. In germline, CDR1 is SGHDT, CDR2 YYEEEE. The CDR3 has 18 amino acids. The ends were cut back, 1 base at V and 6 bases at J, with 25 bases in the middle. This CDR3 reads CASSLNIGFPLQADGYTF. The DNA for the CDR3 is TGTGCCAGCAGCTTGAATATTGGGTTCCCTCTTCAAGCGGATGGCTACACCTTC.

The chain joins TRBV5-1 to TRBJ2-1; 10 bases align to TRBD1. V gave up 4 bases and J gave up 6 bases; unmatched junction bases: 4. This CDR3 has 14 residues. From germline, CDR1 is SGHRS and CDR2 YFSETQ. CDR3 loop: CASSIDRGPNEQFF. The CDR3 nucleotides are TGCGCCAGCAGCATTGACAGGGGGCCCAATGAGCAGTTCTTC.

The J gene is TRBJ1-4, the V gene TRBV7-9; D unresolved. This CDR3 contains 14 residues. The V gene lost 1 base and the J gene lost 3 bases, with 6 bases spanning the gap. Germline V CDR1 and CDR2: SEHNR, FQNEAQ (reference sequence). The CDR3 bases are TGTGCCAGCAGCTTAGTGCAGGCTAATGAAAAACTGTTTTTT. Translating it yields CASSLVQANEKLFF.

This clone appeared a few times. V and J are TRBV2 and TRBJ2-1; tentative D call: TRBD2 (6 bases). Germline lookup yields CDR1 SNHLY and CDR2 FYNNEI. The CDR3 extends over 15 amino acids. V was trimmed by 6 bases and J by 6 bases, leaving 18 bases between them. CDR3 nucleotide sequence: TGTGCCAGCAGACGGAGGGGCTCCGAGGTCAATGAGCAGTTCTTC. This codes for CASRRRGSEVNEQFF. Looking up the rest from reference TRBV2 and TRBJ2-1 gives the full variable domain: EPEVTQTPSHQVTQMGQEVILRCVPISNHLYFYWYRQILGQKVEFLVSFYNNEISEKSEIFDDQFSVERPDGSNFTLKIRSTKLEDSAMYFCASRRRGSEVNEQFFGPGTRLTVL.

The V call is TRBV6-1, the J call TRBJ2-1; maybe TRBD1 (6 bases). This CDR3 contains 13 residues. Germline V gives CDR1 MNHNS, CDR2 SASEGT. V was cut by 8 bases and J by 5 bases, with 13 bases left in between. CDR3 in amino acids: CASGIDRNNEQFF. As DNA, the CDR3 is TGTGCCAGCGGGATCGACAGGAACAATGAGCAGTTCTTC.

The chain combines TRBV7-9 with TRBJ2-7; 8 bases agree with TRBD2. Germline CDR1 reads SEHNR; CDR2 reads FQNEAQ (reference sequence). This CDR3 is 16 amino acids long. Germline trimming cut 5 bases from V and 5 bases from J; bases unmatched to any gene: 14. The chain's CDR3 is CASSPSGSQGQDEQYF. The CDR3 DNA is TGTGCCAGCAGCCCTAGCGGGTCTCAGGGTCAAGACGAGCAGTACTTC.

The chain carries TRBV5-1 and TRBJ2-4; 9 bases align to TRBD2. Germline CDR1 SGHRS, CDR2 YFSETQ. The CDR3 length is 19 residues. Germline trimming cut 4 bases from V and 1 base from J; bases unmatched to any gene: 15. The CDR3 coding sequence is TGCGCCAGCAGCCCATCGGGCGGGGGGGCGAAGAGGGCCAAAAACATTCAGTACTTC. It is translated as CASSPSGGGAKRAKNIQYF.

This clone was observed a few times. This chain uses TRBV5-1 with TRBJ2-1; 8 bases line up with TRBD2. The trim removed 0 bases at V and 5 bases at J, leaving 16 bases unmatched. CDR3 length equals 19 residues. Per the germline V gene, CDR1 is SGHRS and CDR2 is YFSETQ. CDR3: CASSLGPSGRFNLNNEQFF. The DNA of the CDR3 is TGCGCCAGCAGCTTGGGTCCTAGCGGGCGGTTTAACCTGAACAATGAGCAGTTCTTC.

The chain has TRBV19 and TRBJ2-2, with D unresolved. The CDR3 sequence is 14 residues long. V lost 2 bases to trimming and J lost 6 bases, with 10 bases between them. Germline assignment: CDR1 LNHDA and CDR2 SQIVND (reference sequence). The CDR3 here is CASSIRNSPGELFF. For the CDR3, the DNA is TGTGCCAGTAGTATAAGGAACAGCCCCGGGGAGCTGTTTTTT. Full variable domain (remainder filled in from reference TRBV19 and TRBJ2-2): DGGITQSPKYLFRKEGQNVTLSCEQNLNHDAMYWYRQDPGQGLRLIYYSQIVNDFQKGDIAEGYSVSREKKESFPLTVTSAQKNPTAFYLCASSIRNSPGELFFGEGSRLTVL.

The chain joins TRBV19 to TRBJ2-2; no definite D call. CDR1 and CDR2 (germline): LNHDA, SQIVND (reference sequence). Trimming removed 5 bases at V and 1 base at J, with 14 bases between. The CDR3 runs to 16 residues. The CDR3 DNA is TGTGCCAGTAGTGCCCAGGAAGTCCGGAACACCGGGGAGCTGTTTTTT. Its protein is CASSAQEVRNTGELFF.

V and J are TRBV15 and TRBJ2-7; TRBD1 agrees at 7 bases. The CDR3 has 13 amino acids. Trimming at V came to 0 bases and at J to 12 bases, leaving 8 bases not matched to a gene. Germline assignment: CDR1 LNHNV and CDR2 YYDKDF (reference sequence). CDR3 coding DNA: TGTGCCACCAGCAGAGATCAGGGACAGACTCCGTACTTC. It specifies CATSRDQGQTPYF.

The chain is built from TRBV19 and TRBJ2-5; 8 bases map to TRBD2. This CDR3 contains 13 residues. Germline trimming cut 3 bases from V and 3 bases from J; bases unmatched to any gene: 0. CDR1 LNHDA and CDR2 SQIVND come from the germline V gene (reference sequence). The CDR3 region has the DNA TGTGCCAGTAGTATGCGGGGGGAAGAGACCCAGTACTTC. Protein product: CASSMRGEETQYF.

The DNA of the CDR3 is TGTGCCAGCAGCTTAAGAGAGAACACTGAAGCTTTCTTT. Amino acids: CASSLRENTEAFF. J is TRBJ1-1 and V is TRBV27; no definite D call. Trimming shortened V by 6 bases and J by 1 base, and 9 bases separated the two germline ends. CDR3 size: 13 residues. Germline loops: CDR1 MNHEY, CDR2 SMNVEV (reference sequence).

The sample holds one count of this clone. The DNA for the CDR3 is TGCAGTGCCGCCGGGACAGATGAAGCTTTCTTT. It specifies CSAAGTDEAFF. The chain carries TRBV20-1 and TRBJ1-1, with TRBD1 matching over 7 bases. The CDR3 contains 11 residues. CDR1 is DFQATT, CDR2 SNEGSKA, per germline (reference sequence). J lost 7 bases, V lost 6 bases, and 5 bases had no gene match.

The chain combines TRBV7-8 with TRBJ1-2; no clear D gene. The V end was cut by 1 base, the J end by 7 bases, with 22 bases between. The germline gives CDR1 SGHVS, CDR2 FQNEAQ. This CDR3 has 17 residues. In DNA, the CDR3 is TGTGCCAGCAGCTTAGTTATGGCGTCGAGGATTATTCGTGGCTACACCTTC. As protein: CASSLVMASRIIRGYTF.

CDR3 residues: CASSHQSLAGGLYNEQFF. Written as DNA, the CDR3 is TGCGCCAGCAGCCACCAATCCTTAGCGGGGGGGCTCTACAATGAGCAGTTCTTC. The gene calls are TRBV4-1 and TRBJ2-1; 11 positions match TRBD2. Looked up from germline, CDR1 is MGHRA and CDR2 is YSYEKL. This CDR3 comprises 18 residues. The V segment lost 3 bases and the J segment 3 bases; nucleotides outside the gene matches: 10.

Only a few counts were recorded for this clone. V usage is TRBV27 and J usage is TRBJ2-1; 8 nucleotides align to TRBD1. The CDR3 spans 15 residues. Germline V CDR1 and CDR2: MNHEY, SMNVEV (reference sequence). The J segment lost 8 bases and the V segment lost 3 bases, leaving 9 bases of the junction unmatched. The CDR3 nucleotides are TGTGCCAGCAGTTTTCTGCCAGGGGGCTTCTATGAGCAGTTCTTC. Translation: CASSFLPGGFYEQFF.

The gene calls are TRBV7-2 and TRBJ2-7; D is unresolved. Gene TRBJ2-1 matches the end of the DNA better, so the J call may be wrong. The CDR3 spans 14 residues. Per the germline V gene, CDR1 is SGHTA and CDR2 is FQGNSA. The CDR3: CASSQDWPGDEQFF. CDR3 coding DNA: TGTGCCAGCAGCCAAGACTGGCCTGGCGATGAGCAGTTCTTC.

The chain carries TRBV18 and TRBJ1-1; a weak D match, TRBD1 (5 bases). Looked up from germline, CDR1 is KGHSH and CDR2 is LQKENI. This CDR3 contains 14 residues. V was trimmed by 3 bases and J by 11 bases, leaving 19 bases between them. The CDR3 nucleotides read TGTGCCAGCTCACCCATAGCGGAGGGGATGTTGGCTTTCTTT. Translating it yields CASSPIAEGMLAFF.

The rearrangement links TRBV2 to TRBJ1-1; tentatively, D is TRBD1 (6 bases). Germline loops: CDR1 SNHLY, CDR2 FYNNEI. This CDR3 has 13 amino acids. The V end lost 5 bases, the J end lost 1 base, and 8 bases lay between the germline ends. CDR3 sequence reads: CASSLQGNTEAFF. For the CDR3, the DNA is TGTGCCAGCAGTCTACAGGGGAACACTGAAGCTTTCTTT. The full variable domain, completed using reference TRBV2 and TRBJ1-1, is EPEVTQTPSHQVTQMGQEVILRCVPISNHLYFYWYRQILGQKVEFLVSFYNNEISEKSEIFDDQFSVERPDGSNFTLKIRSTKLEDSAMYFCASSLQGNTEAFFGQGTRLTVV.

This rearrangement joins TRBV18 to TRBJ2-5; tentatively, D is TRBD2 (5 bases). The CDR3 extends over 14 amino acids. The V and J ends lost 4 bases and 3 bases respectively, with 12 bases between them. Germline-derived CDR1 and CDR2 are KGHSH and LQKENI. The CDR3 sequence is CASSLFGGEETQYF. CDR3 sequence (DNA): TGTGCCAGCTCACTTTTTGGAGGAGAAGAGACCCAGTACTTC.

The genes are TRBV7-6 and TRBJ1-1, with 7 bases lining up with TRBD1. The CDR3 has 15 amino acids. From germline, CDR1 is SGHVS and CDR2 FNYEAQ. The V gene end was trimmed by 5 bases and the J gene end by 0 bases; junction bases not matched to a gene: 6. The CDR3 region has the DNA TGTGCCAGCAGCCCATCACAGGGGCTGAACACTGAAGCTTTCTTT. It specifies CASSPSQGLNTEAFF.

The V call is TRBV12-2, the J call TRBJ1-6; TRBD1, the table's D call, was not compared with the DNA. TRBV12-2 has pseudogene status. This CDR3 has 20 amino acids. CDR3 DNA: TGTGCAAGTCGGTTCCCTCGAGAGGACAATCTGTCCTCCTTACGTTCACCCCTCCACTTT. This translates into CASRFPREDNLSSLRSPLHF.

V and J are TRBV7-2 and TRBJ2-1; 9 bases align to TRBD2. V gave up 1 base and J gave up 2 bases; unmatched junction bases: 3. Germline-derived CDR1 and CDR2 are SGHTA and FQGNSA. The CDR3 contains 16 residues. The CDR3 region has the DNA TGTGCCAGCAGCTTAGACCTAGCGGGGACCTACAATGAGCAGTTCTTC. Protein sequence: CASSLDLAGTYNEQFF.

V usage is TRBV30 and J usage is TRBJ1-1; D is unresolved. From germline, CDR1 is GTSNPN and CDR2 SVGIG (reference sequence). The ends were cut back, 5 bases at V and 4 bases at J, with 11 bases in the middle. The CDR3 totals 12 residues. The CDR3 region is CAWERFSTEAFF. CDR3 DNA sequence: TGTGCCTGGGAGAGATTCTCCACTGAAGCTTTCTTT.

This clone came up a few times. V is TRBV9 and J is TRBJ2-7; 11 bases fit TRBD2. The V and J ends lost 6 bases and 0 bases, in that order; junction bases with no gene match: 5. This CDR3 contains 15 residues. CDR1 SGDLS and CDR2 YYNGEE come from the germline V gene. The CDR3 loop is CASNSGRASSYEQYF. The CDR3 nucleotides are TGTGCCAGCAATAGCGGGAGGGCTAGCTCCTACGAGCAGTACTTC. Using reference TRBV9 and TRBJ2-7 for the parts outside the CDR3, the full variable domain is DSGVTQTPKHLITATGQRVTLRCSPRSGDLSVYWYQQSLDQGLQFLIQYYNGEERAKGNILERFSAQQFPDLHSELNLSSLELGDSALYFCASNSGRASSYEQYFGPGTRLTVT.

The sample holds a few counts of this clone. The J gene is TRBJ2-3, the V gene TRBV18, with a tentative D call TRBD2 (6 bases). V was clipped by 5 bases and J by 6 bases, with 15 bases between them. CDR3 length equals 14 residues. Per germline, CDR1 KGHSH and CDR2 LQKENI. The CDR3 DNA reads TGTGCCAGCTCAGGAGGGACCTCGGGGGATACGCAGTATTTT. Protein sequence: CASSGGTSGDTQYF.

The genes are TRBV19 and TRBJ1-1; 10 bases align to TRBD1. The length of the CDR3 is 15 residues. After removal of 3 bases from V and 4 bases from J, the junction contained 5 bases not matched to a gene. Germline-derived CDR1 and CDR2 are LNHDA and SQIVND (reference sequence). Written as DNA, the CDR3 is TGTGCCAGTAGTATTGGTTGGACAGGGGGCACTGAAGCTTTCTTT. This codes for CASSIGWTGGTEAFF.